This TCR beta chain came from a study of T-cell reconstitution after alpha-beta-depleted transplantation in children. Whole-study findings and limits: About two months after transplant, alpha-beta T cells reportedly came from several hundred expanded graft clones. At one year after transplant, newly produced T cells mostly accounted for T-cell counts and diversity. TCRbeta diversity was high at day 60 in some patients (a result of surviving recipient T cells and thymic progenitors).

As it was prepared, the TCRbeta library received unique molecular identifiers. TCRdb passed the PCR reads through MiXCR, listing each CDR3 protein once. Of about 300,000 distinct CDR3 sequences listed, around 7.3% are singletons. Points on this clonotype: Its antigen is unidentified.

Trimming took 5 bases from V and 2 from J, leaving 18 bases between them. This CDR3 has 16 amino acids. Germline CDR1 ENHRY, CDR2 SYGVKD. Sequencing was performed on peripheral blood, taken 360 days after TCRalphabeta/CD19-depleted stem cell transplant. The J gene is TRBJ1-2, the V gene TRBV10-3, with D possibly being TRBD1 (6 bases). The TCR was taken from a female patient younger than 10 who had a stem cell transplant for Fanconi anemia, so the T cells may come from the graft donor. DNA of the CDR3: TGTGCCATCAGTACACTCTCCGGGACACAGAACTATGGCTACACCTTC. Protein: CAISTLSGTQNYGYTF.